This entry is about one T cell receptor (beta chain). Its antigen is currently not known. Base qualities are not at hand, and no much larger clone is one base apart. To sequence the TCRbeta CDR3 region, genomic DNA was isolated from the sorted cells. The immunoSEQ Assay was used to sequence the TCRbeta CDR3 regions. This is the immuneACCESS table as TCRdb keeps it, with only in-frame sequences that have V and J called. A part of the clones is gone; compared with another copy, unresolved V genes explain less than half, and the rest is unexplained. The sample profile shows fewer than 85,000 clones; more than 85% of them were found once. The top ten clones comprise 8.5% to 10% of the sample. The CDR3 starts with the cysteine, ends with the phenylalanine, and has 14 residues. Only the CDR3 region is kept as DNA, spanning 42 bases read in frame from base 1. V gives up 5 bases and J gives up 2 bases, and the segment between their germline ends measures 12 bases. The germline V gene yields MGHDK for CDR1 and SYGVNS for CDR2.

Patients with autoimmune disease history or receiving systemic immunosuppression were excluded from the trial. In every dose cohort, peripheral blood was drawn for TCR sequencing at baseline, cycle 4 day 1, and cycle 7 day 1. The samples were drawn from a first-in-human, open-label, multicenter phase I dose-escalation trial of ivuxolimab. Adults with locally advanced or metastatic head and neck squamous cell, hepatocellular, melanoma or renal cell carcinoma were enrolled in the trial. Before TCR sequencing, CD4+ T cells and CD8+ T cells from peripheral blood were sorted into separate populations. The source of the sample is a study of OX40 agonist ivuxolimab in advanced cancers. For context, the study as a whole: Ivuxolimab was an agonistic, fully human IgG2 monoclonal antibody directed against OX40 (CD134), a costimulatory receptor. A male proportion of around 83% and a mean age of around 60 years, ranging from 23 to 79, were recorded for the dose-escalation cohort. The monotherapy dose-escalation portion (N ≈ 55 patients) of the phase I ivuxolimab trial is reported in the paper. The point of sequencing TCRbeta in the periphery was to test whether ivuxolimab changed TCR sequence diversity and drove clonal T-cell expansion. Of the approximately 54 patients in dose escalation, some 20 had hepatocellular carcinoma, approximately 15 had melanoma, 9 had renal cell carcinoma and 9 had head and neck cancer. Three dose-escalation patients achieved partial responses, one with hepatocellular carcinoma and two with cutaneous melanoma. Intravenous ivuxolimab was administered to patients every 2 weeks at six dose levels: 0.01, 0.1, 0.3, 1.5, 3 and 10 mg/kg. Patients were allowed to have had prior anti-PD-1, anti-PD-L1 or anti-CTLA-4 therapy, and around 43% of the dose-escalation patients had been treated with checkpoint inhibitors.

The paper as a whole reports these results and caveats: In the 0.1-3.0 mg/kg groups, partial responders were among the patients with the lowest normalized peripheral clonal expansion, particularly in CD8+ T cells. Clonal expansion of both CD4+ and CD8+ blood T cells was observed from baseline to week 6 at doses 0.1 to 3.0 mg/kg. Which antigens the clonally expanded peripheral T cells were specific for was not determined. Low levels of normalized T-cell clonal expansion were also seen in some patients who did not respond. After ivuxolimab, expanded clones were on average more numerous among CD8+ T cells than among CD4+ T cells.

This clonotype was obtained from an adult with an advanced solid tumor such as melanoma, head and neck, liver or kidney cancer. The chain was built from TRBV25-1 and TRBJ1-1; TRBD1 is perhaps the D gene, given 6 matching bases. The sequences come from CD4+ or CD8+ T cells sorted from blood, collected in a trial of the OX40 agonist ivuxolimab. The CDR3 amino acid sequence is: CASSPGTTNTEAFF. The DNA is TGTGCCAGCAGTCCCGGGACAACAAACACTGAAGCTTTCTTT. Beyond the CDR3, the reference TRBV25-1 and TRBJ1-1 genes provide the residues; the full variable domain reads: EADIYQTPRYLVIGTGKKITLECSQTMGHDKMYWYQQDPGMELHLIHYSYGVNSTEKGDLSSESTVSRIRTEHFPLTLESARPSHTSQYLCASSPGTTNTEAFFGQGTRLTVV.